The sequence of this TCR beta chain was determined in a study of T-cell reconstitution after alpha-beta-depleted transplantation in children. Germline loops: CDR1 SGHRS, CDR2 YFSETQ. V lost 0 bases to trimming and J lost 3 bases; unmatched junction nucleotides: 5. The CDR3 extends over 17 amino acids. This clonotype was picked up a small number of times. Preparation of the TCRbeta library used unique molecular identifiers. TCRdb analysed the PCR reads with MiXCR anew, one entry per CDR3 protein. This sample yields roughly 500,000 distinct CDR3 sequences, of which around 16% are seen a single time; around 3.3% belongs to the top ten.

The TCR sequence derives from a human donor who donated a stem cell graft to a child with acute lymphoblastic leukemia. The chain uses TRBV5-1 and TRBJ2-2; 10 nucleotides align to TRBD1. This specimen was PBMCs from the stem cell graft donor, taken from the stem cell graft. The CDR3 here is CASSLAGDRGHTGELFF. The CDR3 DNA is TGCGCCAGCAGCTTGGCGGGCGACAGGGGGCACACCGGGGAGCTGTTTTTT. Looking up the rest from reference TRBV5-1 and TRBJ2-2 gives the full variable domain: KAGVTQTPRYLIKTRGQQVTLSCSPISGHRSVSWYQQTPGQGLQFLFEYFSETQRNKGNFPGRFSGRQFSNSRSEMNVSTLELGDSALYLCASSLAGDRGHTGELFFGEGSRLTVL.